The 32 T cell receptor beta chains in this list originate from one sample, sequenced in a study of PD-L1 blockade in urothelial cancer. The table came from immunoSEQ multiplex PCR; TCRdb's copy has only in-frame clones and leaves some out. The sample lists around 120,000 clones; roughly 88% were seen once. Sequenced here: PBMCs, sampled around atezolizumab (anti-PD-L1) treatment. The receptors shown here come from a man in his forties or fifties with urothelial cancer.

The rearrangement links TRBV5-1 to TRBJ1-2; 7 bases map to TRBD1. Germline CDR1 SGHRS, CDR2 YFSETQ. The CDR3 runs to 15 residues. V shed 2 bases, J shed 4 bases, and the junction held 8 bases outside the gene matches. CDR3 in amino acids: CASSLGDRATYGYTF. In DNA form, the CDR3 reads TGCGCCAGCAGCTTAGGCGACAGGGCTACCTATGGCTACACCTTC.

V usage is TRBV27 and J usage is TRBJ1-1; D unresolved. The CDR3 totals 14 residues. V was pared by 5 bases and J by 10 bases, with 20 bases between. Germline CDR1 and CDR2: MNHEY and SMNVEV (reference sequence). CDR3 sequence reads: CASSERLGPEGAFF. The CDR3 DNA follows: TGTGCCAGCAGTGAACGACTGGGCCCGGAGGGAGCTTTCTTT.

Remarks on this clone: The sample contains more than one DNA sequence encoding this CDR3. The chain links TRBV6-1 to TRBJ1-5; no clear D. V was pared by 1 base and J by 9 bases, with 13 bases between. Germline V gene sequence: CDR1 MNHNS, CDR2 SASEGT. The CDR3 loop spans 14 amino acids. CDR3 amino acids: CASSEEGGWRPQHF. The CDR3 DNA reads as TGTGCCAGCAGTGAAGAGGGAGGGTGGCGGCCCCAGCATTTT.

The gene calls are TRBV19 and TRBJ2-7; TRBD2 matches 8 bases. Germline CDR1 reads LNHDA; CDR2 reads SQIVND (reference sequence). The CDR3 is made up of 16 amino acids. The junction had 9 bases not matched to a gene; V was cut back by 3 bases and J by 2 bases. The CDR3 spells CASSISLLAETYEQYF. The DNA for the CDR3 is TGTGCCAGTAGTATTTCCTTACTAGCGGAGACCTACGAGCAGTACTTC.

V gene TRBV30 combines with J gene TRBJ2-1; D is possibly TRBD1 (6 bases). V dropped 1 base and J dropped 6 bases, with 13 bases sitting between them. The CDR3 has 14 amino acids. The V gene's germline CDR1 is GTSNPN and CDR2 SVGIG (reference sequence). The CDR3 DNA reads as TGTGCCTGGAGTGGGGACAAGCCTCTCAATGAGCAGTTCTTC. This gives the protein CAWSGDKPLNEQFF.

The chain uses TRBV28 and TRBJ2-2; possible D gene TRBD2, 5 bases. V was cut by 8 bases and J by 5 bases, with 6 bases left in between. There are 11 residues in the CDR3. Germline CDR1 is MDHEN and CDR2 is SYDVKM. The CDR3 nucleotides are TGTGCCAGCTCGGGGACCGGGGAGCTGTTTTTT. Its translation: CASSGTGELFF. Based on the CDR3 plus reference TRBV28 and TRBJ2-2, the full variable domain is DVKVTQSSRYLVKRTGEKVFLECVQDMDHENMFWYRQDPGLGLRLIYFSYDVKMKEKGDIPEGYSVSREKKERFSLILESASTNQTSMYLCASSGTGELFFGEGSRLTVL.

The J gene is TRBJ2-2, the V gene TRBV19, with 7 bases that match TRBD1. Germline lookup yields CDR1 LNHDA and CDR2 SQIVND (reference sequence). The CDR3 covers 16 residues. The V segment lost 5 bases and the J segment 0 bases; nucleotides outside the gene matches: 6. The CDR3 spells CASSLTGFANTGELFF. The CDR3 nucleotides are TGTGCCAGTAGTTTGACAGGGTTCGCGAACACCGGGGAGCTGTTTTTT. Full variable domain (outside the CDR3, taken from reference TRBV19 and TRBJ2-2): DGGITQSPKYLFRKEGQNVTLSCEQNLNHDAMYWYRQDPGQGLRLIYYSQIVNDFQKGDIAEGYSVSREKKESFPLTVTSAQKNPTAFYLCASSLTGFANTGELFFGEGSRLTVL.

This CDR3 reads CASSADRVGNTEAFF. The CDR3 bases are TGTGCCAGCAGCGCCGACAGGGTAGGGAACACTGAAGCTTTCTTT. J is TRBJ1-1 and V is TRBV7-8; 7 bases align to TRBD1. This CDR3 comprises 15 residues. The junction had 7 bases not matched to a gene; V was cut back by 5 bases and J by 1 base. CDR1 is SGHVS and CDR2 is FQNEAQ in the germline V gene.

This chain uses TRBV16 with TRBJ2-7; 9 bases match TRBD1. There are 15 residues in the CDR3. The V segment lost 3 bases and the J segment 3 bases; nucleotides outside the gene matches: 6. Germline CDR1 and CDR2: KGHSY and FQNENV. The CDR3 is CASSHPGTGIYEQYF. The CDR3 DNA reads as TGTGCCAGCAGCCATCCAGGGACAGGGATCTACGAGCAGTACTTC.

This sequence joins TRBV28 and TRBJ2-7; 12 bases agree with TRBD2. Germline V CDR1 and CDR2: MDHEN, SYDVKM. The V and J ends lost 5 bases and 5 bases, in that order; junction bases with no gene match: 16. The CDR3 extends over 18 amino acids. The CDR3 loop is CASSGPRTSGTGLNEQYF. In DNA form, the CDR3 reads TGTGCCAGCAGTGGGCCGCGGACTAGCGGGACTGGTTTAAACGAGCAGTACTTC. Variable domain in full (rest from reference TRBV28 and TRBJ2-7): DVKVTQSSRYLVKRTGEKVFLECVQDMDHENMFWYRQDPGLGLRLIYFSYDVKMKEKGDIPEGYSVSREKKERFSLILESASTNQTSMYLCASSGPRTSGTGLNEQYFGPGTRLTVT.

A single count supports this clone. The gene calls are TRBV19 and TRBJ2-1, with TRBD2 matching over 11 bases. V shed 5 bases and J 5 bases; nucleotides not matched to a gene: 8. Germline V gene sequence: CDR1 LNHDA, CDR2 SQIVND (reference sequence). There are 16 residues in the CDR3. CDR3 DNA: TGTGCCAGTAGTCCCCGACTAGCGGGAACTCACAATGAGCAGTTCTTC. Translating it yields CASSPRLAGTHNEQFF.

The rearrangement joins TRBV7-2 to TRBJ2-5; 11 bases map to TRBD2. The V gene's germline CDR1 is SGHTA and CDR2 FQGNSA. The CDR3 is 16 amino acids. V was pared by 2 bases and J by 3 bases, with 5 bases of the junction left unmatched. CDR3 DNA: TGTGCCAGCAGCTTAAAACTAGCGGGAGCCAAAGAGACCCAGTACTTC. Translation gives CASSLKLAGAKETQYF.

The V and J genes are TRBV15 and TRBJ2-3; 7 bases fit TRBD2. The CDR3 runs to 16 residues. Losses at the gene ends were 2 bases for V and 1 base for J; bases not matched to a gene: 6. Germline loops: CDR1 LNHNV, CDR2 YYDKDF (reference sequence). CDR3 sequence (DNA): TGTGCCACCAGCAGACCAACCCTAGCGGGCACAGATACGCAGTATTTT. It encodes CATSRPTLAGTDTQYF. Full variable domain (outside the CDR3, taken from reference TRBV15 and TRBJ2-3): DAMVIQNPRYQVTQFGKPVTLSCSQTLNHNVMYWYQQKSSQAPKLLFHYYDKDFNNEADTPDNFQSRRPNTSFCFLDIRSPGLGDTAMYLCATSRPTLAGTDTQYFGPGTRLTVL.

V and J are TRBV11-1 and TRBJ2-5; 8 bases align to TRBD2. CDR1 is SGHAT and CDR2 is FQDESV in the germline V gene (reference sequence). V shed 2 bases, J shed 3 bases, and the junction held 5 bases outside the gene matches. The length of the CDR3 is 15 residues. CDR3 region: CASSLTPGGKETQYF. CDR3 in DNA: TGTGCCAGCAGCTTAACCCCGGGAGGGAAAGAGACCCAGTACTTC.

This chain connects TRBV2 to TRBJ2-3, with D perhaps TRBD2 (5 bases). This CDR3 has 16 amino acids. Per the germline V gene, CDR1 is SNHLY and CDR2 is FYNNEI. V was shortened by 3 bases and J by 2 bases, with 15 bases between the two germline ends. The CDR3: CASSDSGGLVTDTQYF. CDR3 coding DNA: TGTGCCAGCAGTGATAGTGGCGGGCTAGTCACAGATACGCAGTATTTT.

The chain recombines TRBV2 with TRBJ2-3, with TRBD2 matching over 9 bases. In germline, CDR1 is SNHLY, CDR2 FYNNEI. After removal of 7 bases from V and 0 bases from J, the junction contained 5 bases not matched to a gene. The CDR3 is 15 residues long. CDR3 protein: CASKYLAGSTDTQYF. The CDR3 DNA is TGTGCCAGCAAATATCTAGCGGGGAGCACAGATACGCAGTATTTT.

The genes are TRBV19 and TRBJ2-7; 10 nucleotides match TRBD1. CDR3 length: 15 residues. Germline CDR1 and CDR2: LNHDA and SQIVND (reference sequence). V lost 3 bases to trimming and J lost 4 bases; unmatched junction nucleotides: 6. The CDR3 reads CASSIRRTGGYEQYF. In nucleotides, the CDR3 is TGTGCCAGTAGTATCCGGAGGACAGGGGGATACGAGCAGTACTTC.

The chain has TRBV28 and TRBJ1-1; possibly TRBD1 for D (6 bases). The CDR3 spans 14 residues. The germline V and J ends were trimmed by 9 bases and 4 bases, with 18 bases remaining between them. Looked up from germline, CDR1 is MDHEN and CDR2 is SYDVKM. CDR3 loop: CASGTRGRLTEAFF. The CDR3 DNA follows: TGTGCCAGTGGGACGCGGGGGCGCCTCACTGAAGCTTTCTTT.

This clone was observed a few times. Here the CDR3 reads CASSEYYNEQFF. DNA of the CDR3: TGTGCCAGCAGTGAATATTACAATGAGCAGTTCTTC. The rearrangement joins TRBV2 to TRBJ2-1; D remains unclear. The CDR3 contains 12 residues. Trimming shortened V by 2 bases and J by 4 bases, and 3 bases separated the two germline ends. The germline CDR1 and CDR2 sequences are SNHLY and FYNNEI.

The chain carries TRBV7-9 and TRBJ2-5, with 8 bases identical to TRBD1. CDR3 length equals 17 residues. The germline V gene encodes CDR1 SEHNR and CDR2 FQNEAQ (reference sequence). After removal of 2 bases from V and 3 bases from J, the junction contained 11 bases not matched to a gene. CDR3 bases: TGTGCCAGCAGCTTATCCCCTGAGACAGGGGTTAAAGAGACCCAGTACTTC. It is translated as CASSLSPETGVKETQYF.

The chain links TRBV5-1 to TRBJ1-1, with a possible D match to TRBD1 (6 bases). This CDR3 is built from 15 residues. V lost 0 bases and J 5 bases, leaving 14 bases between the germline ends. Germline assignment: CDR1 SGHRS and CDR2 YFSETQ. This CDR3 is CASSLEGVWPTEAFF. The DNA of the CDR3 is TGCGCCAGCAGCTTGGAGGGGGTATGGCCAACTGAAGCTTTCTTT.

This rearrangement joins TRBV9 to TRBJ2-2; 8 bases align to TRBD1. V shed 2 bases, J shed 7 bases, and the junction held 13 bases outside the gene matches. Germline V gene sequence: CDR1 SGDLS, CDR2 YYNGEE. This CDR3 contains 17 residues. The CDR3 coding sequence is TGTGCCAGCAGCGTCAGGACGGACAGGGCTGGGGGCGGGGAGCTGTTTTTT. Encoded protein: CASSVRTDRAGGGELFF.

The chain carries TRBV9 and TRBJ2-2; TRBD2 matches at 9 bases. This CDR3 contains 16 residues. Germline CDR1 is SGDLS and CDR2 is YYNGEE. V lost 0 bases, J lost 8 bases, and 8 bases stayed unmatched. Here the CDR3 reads CASSVASGNSGGELFF. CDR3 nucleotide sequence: TGTGCCAGCAGCGTAGCTAGCGGGAATTCAGGGGGGGAGCTGTTTTTT.

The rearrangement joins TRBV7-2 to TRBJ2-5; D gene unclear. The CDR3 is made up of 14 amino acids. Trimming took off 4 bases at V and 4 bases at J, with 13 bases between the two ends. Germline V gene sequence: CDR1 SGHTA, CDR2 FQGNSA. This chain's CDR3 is CASSSVPLRETQYF. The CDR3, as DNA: TGTGCCAGCAGCTCCGTCCCCCTGAGAGAGACCCAGTACTTC.

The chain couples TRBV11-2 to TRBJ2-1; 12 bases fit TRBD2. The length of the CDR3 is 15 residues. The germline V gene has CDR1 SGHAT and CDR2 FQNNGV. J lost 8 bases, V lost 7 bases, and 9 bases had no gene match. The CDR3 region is CASILLAGGQDEQFF. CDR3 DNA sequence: TGTGCCAGCATCCTCCTAGCGGGAGGGCAGGATGAGCAGTTCTTC. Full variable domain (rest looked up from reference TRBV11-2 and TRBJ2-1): EAGVAQSPRYKIIEKRQSVAFWCNPISGHATLYWYQQILGQGPKLLIQFQNNGVVDDSQLPKDRFSAERLKGVDSTLKIQPAKLEDSAVYLCASILLAGGQDEQFFGPGTRLTVL.

The CDR3 protein is CASSPHRGGIEQYF. CDR3 DNA: TGTGCCAGTAGTCCGCACCGGGGGGGTATCGAGCAGTACTTC. This sequence joins TRBV19 and TRBJ2-7; TRBD2 aligns across 8 bases. CDR3 length: 14 residues. The germline V gene encodes CDR1 LNHDA and CDR2 SQIVND (reference sequence). J lost 6 bases, V lost 5 bases, and 9 bases had no gene match.

The CDR3: CASRPFGQNNSPLHF. For the CDR3, the DNA is TGTGCCAGTAGGCCATTTGGACAGAATAATTCACCCCTCCACTTT. The J gene is TRBJ1-6, the V gene TRBV19, with D possibly matching TRBD1 (6 bases). Germline V gene sequence: CDR1 LNHDA, CDR2 SQIVND (reference sequence). Trimming pared 6 bases from V and 5 bases from J, leaving 14 bases between. This CDR3 spans 15 amino acids. Variable domain in full (rest from reference TRBV19 and TRBJ1-6): DGGITQSPKYLFRKEGQNVTLSCEQNLNHDAMYWYRQDPGQGLRLIYYSQIVNDFQKGDIAEGYSVSREKKESFPLTVTSAQKNPTAFYLCASRPFGQNNSPLHFGNGTRLTVT.

The DNA for the CDR3 is TGTGCCAGCTCACCCGCGGGAGGAACAGATACGCAGTATTTT. Protein sequence: CASSPAGGTDTQYF. This chain links TRBV18 with TRBJ2-3; TRBD2 matches 8 bases. The CDR3 spans 14 residues. V was pared by 3 bases and J by 3 bases, with 2 bases of the junction left unmatched. CDR1 is KGHSH, CDR2 LQKENI, per germline.

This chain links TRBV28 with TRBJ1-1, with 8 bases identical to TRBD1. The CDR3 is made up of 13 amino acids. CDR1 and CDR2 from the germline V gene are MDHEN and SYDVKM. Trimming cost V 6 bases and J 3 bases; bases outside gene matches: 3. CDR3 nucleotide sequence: TGTGCCAGCAGAGGGACAGGCGACACTGAAGCTTTCTTT. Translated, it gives CASRGTGDTEAFF.

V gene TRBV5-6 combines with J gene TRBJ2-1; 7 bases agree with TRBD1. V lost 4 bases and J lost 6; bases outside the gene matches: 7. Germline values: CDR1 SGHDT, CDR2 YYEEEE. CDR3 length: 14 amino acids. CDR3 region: CASSPRTGPNEQFF. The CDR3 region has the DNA TGTGCCAGCAGCCCCCGGACAGGCCCCAATGAGCAGTTCTTC.

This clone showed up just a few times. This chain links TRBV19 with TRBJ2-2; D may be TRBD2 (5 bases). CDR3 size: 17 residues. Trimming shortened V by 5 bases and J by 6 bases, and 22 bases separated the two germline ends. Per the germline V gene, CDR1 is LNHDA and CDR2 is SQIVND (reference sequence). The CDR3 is CASSVSRTAFGAGELFF. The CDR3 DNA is TGTGCCAGTAGTGTGTCTCGGACCGCGTTCGGGGCCGGGGAGCTGTTTTTT.

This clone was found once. This CDR3 is CASSRGGWNSNQPQHF. The CDR3 region has the DNA TGTGCCAGCAGCCGGGGGGGATGGAATAGCAATCAGCCCCAGCATTTT. The chain recombines TRBV7-6 with TRBJ1-5; TRBD1 is a possible D gene (5 bases). Per germline, CDR1 SGHVS and CDR2 FNYEAQ. This CDR3 is built from 16 residues. V was shortened by 5 bases and J by 0 bases, with 14 bases between the two germline ends.